The 17 T cell receptor beta chains below come from one sample, sequenced in a study of cytomegalovirus exposure and HLA in healthy donors. The primer mix had 60 Vbeta and 13 Jbeta primers. Produced via immunoSEQ multiplex PCR; TCRdb's table is partial and in-frame only. This sample has fewer than 200,000 clones, with roughly 87% found just once. Material: PBMCs. Receptors were obtained from a girl less than two years old in good health and CMV-seronegative.

V gene TRBV5-1 combines with J gene TRBJ2-5, with 9 bases identical to TRBD2. This CDR3 has 17 amino acids. Germline assignment: CDR1 SGHRS and CDR2 YFSETQ. The V segment lost 1 base and the J segment 5 bases; nucleotides outside the gene matches: 12. CDR3 bases: TGCGCCAGCAGCTTGTACGTTTCGGGACTAGCATATGAGACCCAGTACTTC. Amino acid sequence: CASSLYVSGLAYETQYF. Filled out from reference TRBV5-1 and TRBJ2-5, the complete variable domain reads KAGVTQTPRYLIKTRGQQVTLSCSPISGHRSVSWYQQTPGQGLQFLFEYFSETQRNKGNFPGRFSGRQFSNSRSEMNVSTLELGDSALYLCASSLYVSGLAYETQYFGPGTRLLVL.

V usage is TRBV2 and J usage is TRBJ2-3; TRBD2 matches 11 bases. V lost 8 bases to trimming and J lost 5 bases; unmatched junction nucleotides: 12. CDR1 is SNHLY, CDR2 FYNNEI, per germline. This CDR3 contains 16 residues. The CDR3 DNA reads as TGTGCCAGCCAATTCGGGGTAGCGGGGGGGCGAGATACGCAGTATTTT. It yields the protein CASQFGVAGGRDTQYF.

This rearrangement joins TRBV11-2 to TRBJ1-2; no clear D. The CDR3 is made up of 12 amino acids. CDR1 and CDR2 (germline): SGHAT, FQNNGV. Trimming cost V 0 bases and J 8 bases, with 7 bases left between them. The CDR3 is CASSLERGGYTF. The CDR3 DNA reads as TGTGCCAGCAGCTTAGAGAGAGGCGGCTACACCTTC.

The CDR3 is CAWSVRDTQYF. The CDR3, as DNA: TGTGCCTGGAGTGTGAGAGATACGCAGTATTTT. The chain couples TRBV30 to TRBJ2-3; D is unresolved. Trimming took 0 bases from V and 5 from J, leaving 3 bases between them. There are 11 residues in the CDR3. Germline V gives CDR1 GTSNPN, CDR2 SVGIG (reference sequence).

The V call is TRBV2, the J call TRBJ2-1; TRBD2 matches 7 bases. The CDR3 runs 14 residues. The germline V gene has CDR1 SNHLY and CDR2 FYNNEI. V was clipped by 8 bases and J by 3 bases; unmatched bases: 7. The CDR3 DNA reads TGTGCCAGCTTTAAGCGGGGCTACTACAATGAGCAGTTCTTC. Amino acids: CASFKRGYYNEQFF.

The chain combines TRBV5-6 with TRBJ2-5; TRBD2 agrees at 12 bases. This CDR3 spans 17 amino acids. The ends lost 0 bases at V and 0 bases at J; junction bases unmatched: 3. The germline CDR1 and CDR2 sequences are SGHDT and YYEEEE. CDR3 DNA: TGTGCCAGCAGCTTGGGTCTAGCGGGGGGGGACCAAGAGACCCAGTACTTC. Residues: CASSLGLAGGDQETQYF.

The gene calls are TRBV11-2 and TRBJ1-3, with 7 positions matching TRBD1. CDR3 length equals 16 residues. Looked up from germline, CDR1 is SGHAT and CDR2 is FQNNGV. Trimming took 4 bases from V and 0 from J; bases not matched to a gene: 6. CDR3: CASSSPGQNSGNTIYF. The CDR3 nucleotides are TGTGCCAGCAGCTCCCCGGGACAGAACTCTGGAAACACCATATATTTT. Drawing the rest from reference TRBV11-2 and TRBJ1-3, the complete variable domain is EAGVAQSPRYKIIEKRQSVAFWCNPISGHATLYWYQQILGQGPKLLIQFQNNGVVDDSQLPKDRFSAERLKGVDSTLKIQPAKLEDSAVYLCASSSPGQNSGNTIYFGEGSWLTVV.

The chain uses TRBV19 and TRBJ1-2, with 7 nucleotides matching TRBD1. This CDR3 is 15 amino acids long. Germline V gene sequence: CDR1 LNHDA, CDR2 SQIVND (reference sequence). V lost 9 bases and J lost 3; bases outside the gene matches: 13. CDR3 amino acids: CASTTKLTGYYGYTF. The CDR3 DNA sequence: TGTGCCAGCACCACGAAGTTGACAGGGTACTATGGCTACACCTTC. The variable domain in full, completed from reference TRBV19 and TRBJ1-2, reads DGGITQSPKYLFRKEGQNVTLSCEQNLNHDAMYWYRQDPGQGLRLIYYSQIVNDFQKGDIAEGYSVSREKKESFPLTVTSAQKNPTAFYLCASTTKLTGYYGYTFGSGTRLTVV.

The rearrangement joins TRBV29-1 to TRBJ1-4, with TRBD1 matching 7 bases. Germline V CDR1 and CDR2: SQVTM, ANQGSEA. This CDR3 is 14 amino acids long. J was trimmed by 2 bases and V by 4 bases; bases with no gene match: 4. The chain's CDR3 is CSVGEGATNEKLFF. The DNA for the CDR3 is TGCAGCGTTGGTGAGGGGGCGACTAATGAAAAACTGTTTTTT. Full variable domain (rest looked up from reference TRBV29-1 and TRBJ1-4): SAVISQKPSRDICQRGTSLTIQCQVDSQVTMMFWYRQQPGQSLTLIATANQGSEATYESGFVIDKFPISRPNLTFSTLTVSNMSPEDSSIYLCSVGEGATNEKLFFGSGTQLSVL.

The chain uses TRBV6-5 and TRBJ2-5, with a weak D call TRBD1 (6 bases). This CDR3 is built from 14 residues. The germline gives CDR1 MNHEY, CDR2 SVGAGI. V was pared by 4 bases and J by 2 bases, with 11 bases between. In nucleotides, the CDR3 is TGTGCCAGCAGTTCAATAAGGGGGCAAGAGACCCAGTACTTC. Encoded protein: CASSSIRGQETQYF.

V usage is TRBV2 and J usage is TRBJ2-7; TRBD2 agrees at 9 bases. Trimming removed 0 bases from V and 6 bases from J; junction bases left unmatched: 6. The CDR3 totals 15 residues. From germline, CDR1 is SNHLY and CDR2 FYNNEI. The CDR3 region has the DNA TGTGCCAGCAGTGAAGCGCTCGGCGGGGGGGTCGAGCAGTACTTC. Residues: CASSEALGGGVEQYF.

In regard to this clone: Compared with germline, one end of the junction differs, possibly owing to a read error. The CDR3 loop is CSSSRQGNWQFF. DNA of the CDR3: TGTTCCAGCAGCCGTCAGGGGAATTGGCAGTTCTTC. V usage is TRBV7-9 and J usage is TRBJ2-1; TRBD1 might be the D (6 bases). The CDR3 consists of 12 residues. Per the germline V gene, CDR1 is SEHNR and CDR2 is FQNEAQ (reference sequence). The variable domain in full, completed from reference TRBV7-9 and TRBJ2-1, reads DTGVSQNPRHKITKRGQNVTFRCDPISEHNRLYWYRQTLGQGPEFLTYFQNEAQLEKSRLLSDRFSAERPKGSFSTLEIQRTEQGDSAMYLCSSSRQGNWQFFGPGTRLTVL.

This chain connects TRBV5-1 to TRBJ2-1, with 9 bases fitting TRBD1. The CDR3 loop spans 14 amino acids. CDR1 and CDR2 from the germline V gene are SGHRS and YFSETQ. V shed 4 bases, J shed 5 bases, and the junction held 4 bases outside the gene matches. The CDR3 loop is CASSHRTGDNEQFF. CDR3 DNA sequence: TGCGCCAGCAGCCATCGGACAGGGGACAATGAGCAGTTCTTC.

The DNA for the CDR3 is TGTGCCAGCAGCTTAGCAGCGGGGGGCAATCAGCCCCAGCATTTT. It specifies CASSLAAGGNQPQHF. The chain is built from TRBV7-2 and TRBJ1-5; possibly TRBD1 for D (5 bases). V gave up 0 bases and J gave up 2 bases, with 8 bases separating them. Germline V gives CDR1 SGHTA, CDR2 FQGNSA. The CDR3 contains 15 residues.

The V call is TRBV27, the J call TRBJ2-6; D not certain. CDR3 length equals 15 residues. Germline CDR1 reads MNHEY; CDR2 reads SMNVEV (reference sequence). V lost 3 bases and J 0 bases, leaving 6 bases between the germline ends. The CDR3 here is CASSLWASGANVLTF. The CDR3 DNA reads as TGTGCCAGCAGTTTGTGGGCCTCTGGGGCCAACGTCCTGACTTTC.

This clone was found a few times. The chain recombines TRBV5-4 with TRBJ2-5; TRBD2 agrees at 8 bases. Germline assignment: CDR1 SGHNT and CDR2 YYREEE (reference sequence). J gave up 5 bases and V 1 base, and 7 bases lay outside the gene matches. The CDR3 runs to 15 residues. CDR3 sequence: CASSLRRGAGETQYF. CDR3 DNA: TGTGCCAGCAGCTTGCGGCGGGGGGCGGGCGAGACCCAGTACTTC.

The rearrangement uses TRBV30 and TRBJ1-1, with 7 bases matching TRBD1. The CDR3 loop spans 12 amino acids. Germline V lookup: CDR1 GTSNPN, CDR2 SVGIG (reference sequence). The V segment lost 5 bases and the J segment 5 bases; nucleotides outside the gene matches: 5. This CDR3 is CAWATGKTEAFF. DNA for the CDR3: TGTGCCTGGGCGACAGGGAAGACTGAAGCTTTCTTT.